This T cell receptor beta chain was sequenced for a study of blood T cell repertoires in COVID-19. Study-level background: PBMCs, B-cell-depleted T cells, or T cells were the source of the cDNA or gDNA that made up the material.

Assay used: immunoSEQ multiplex PCR; TCRdb lists only in-frame clones, some missing. The sample lists 210,000 or so clones, 65% to 85% seen once, with about 9.4% in the top ten. Germline V lookup: CDR1 LGHNA, CDR2 YSLEER. CDR3 length: 15 residues. The V segment lost 0 bases and the J segment 6 bases; nucleotides outside the gene matches: 5. The rearrangement uses TRBV4-3 and TRBJ1-2, with 9 bases that match TRBD1. This TCR derives from a woman of 80 years or more with acute or convalescent COVID-19. The sequenced material came from peripheral blood. The CDR3 nucleotides read TGCGCCAGCAGCCAAGATTTAGGACAGGGGAATGGCTACACCTTC. Translated: CASSQDLGQGNGYTF.